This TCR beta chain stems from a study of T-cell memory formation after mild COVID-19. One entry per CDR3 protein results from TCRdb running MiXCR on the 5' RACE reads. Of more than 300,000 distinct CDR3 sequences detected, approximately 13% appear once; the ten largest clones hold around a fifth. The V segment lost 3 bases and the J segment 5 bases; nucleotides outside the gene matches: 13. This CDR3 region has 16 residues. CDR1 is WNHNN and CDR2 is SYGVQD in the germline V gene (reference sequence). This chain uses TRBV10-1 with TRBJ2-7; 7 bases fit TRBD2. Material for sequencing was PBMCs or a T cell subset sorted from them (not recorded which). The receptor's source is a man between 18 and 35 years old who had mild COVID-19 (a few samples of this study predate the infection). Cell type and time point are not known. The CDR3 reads CASSDSGLVKPDEQYF. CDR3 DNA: TGCGCCAGCAGTGATTCAGGACTAGTAAAGCCCGACGAGCAGTACTTC.